The next 21 T cell receptor beta chains were all read from a single sample in a study of radiotherapy plus CTLA-4 blockade in lung cancer. Assay used: immunoSEQ multiplex PCR; TCRdb lists only in-frame clones, some missing. The profile shows some 77,000 clones, around 85% of them singletons. Specimen: peripheral blood, collected from a patient treated with radiotherapy plus ipilimumab. These TCRs come from a human donor with non-small cell lung cancer who had a partial response to radiotherapy plus ipilimumab.

The chain carries TRBV7-2 and TRBJ2-1; D unresolved. Between the trimmed V and J ends, which lost 5 bases and 5 bases, there was a span of 7 bases. This CDR3 contains 12 residues. Per germline, CDR1 SGHTA and CDR2 FQGNSA. CDR3 DNA: TGTGCCAGCAGCCCACCGGACAATGAGCAGTTCTTC. It codes for CASSPPDNEQFF. The full variable domain, completed using reference TRBV7-2 and TRBJ2-1, is GAGVSQSPSNKVTEKGKDVELRCDPISGHTALYWYRQSLGQGLEFLIYFQGNSAPDKSGLPSDRFSAERTGGSVSTLTIQRTQQEDSAVYLCASSPPDNEQFFGPGTRLTVL.

J is TRBJ1-1 and V is TRBV30; D is unclear. The germline V gene has CDR1 GTSNPN and CDR2 SVGIG (reference sequence). This CDR3 has 13 amino acids. Trimming stripped 0 bases from V and 5 bases from J, with 10 bases between. CDR3 nucleotide sequence: TGTGCCTGGAGTGTACTAGAGTATACTGAAGCTTTCTTT. It yields the protein CAWSVLEYTEAFF. The full variable domain, rest sourced from reference TRBV30 and TRBJ1-1, is SQTIHQWPATLVQPVGSPLSLECTVEGTSNPNLYWYRQAAGRGLQLLFYSVGIGQISSEVPQNLSASRPQDRQFILSSKKLLLSDSGFYLCAWSVLEYTEAFFGQGTRLTVV.

The chain is built from TRBV1 and TRBJ2-5; the table calls TRBD2, which could not be checked here. TRBV1 is a listed pseudogene. The CDR3 totals 17 residues. The CDR3 nucleotides read TGCACCAGCAGCCACCAGCGACTAGCGGGCTTACAAGAGACCCAGTACTTC. This codes for CTSSHQRLAGLQETQYF.

J is TRBJ1-1 and V is TRBV13; possibly TRBD1 for D (6 bases). Per germline, CDR1 PRHDT and CDR2 FYEKMQ (reference sequence). The CDR3 extends over 12 amino acids. V lost 1 base, J lost 12 bases, and 12 bases lay in between. The CDR3 loop is CASSLEGVRPFF. DNA for the CDR3: TGTGCCAGCAGCTTAGAGGGGGTTCGACCTTTCTTT. The variable domain in full, completed from reference TRBV13 and TRBJ1-1, reads AAGVIQSPRHLIKEKRETATLKCYPIPRHDTVYWYQQGPGQDPQFLISFYEKMQSDKGSIPDRFSAQQFSDYHSELNMSSLELGDSALYFCASSLEGVRPFFGQGTRLTVV.

The chain employs TRBV6-5 and TRBJ1-2; D is unclear. Germline loops: CDR1 MNHEY, CDR2 SVGAGI. CDR3 size: 14 residues. V lost 5 bases and J lost 6, with 16 bases in between. The DNA of the CDR3 is TGTGCCAGCAGTAGAACCTACAGCACCCATGGCTACACCTTC. Its protein is CASSRTYSTHGYTF.

The chain employs TRBV7-9 and TRBJ2-5; TRBD2 matches 10 bases. This CDR3 has 18 residues. V dropped 1 base and J dropped 5; count of bases not matched to a gene: 13. Germline CDR1 SEHNR, CDR2 FQNEAQ (reference sequence). The CDR3 bases are TGTGCCAGCAGCTTAGGTTACGTGAGCGGGAGGGCCCTCGAGACCCAGTACTTC. The encoded protein is CASSLGYVSGRALETQYF.

CDR3 sequence (DNA): TGCGCCAGCAGTGGGGCCGGTTCCTACGAGCAGTACTTC. As protein: CASSGAGSYEQYF. The V call is TRBV10-1, the J call TRBJ2-7, with no clear D. With 4 bases removed from V and 1 base from J, the gap between germline ends came to 8 bases. This CDR3 contains 13 residues. Germline-derived CDR1 and CDR2 are WNHNN and SYGVQD (reference sequence).

The gene calls are TRBV19 and TRBJ1-3; 12 bases agree with TRBD1. V was pared by 2 bases and J by 0 bases, with 8 bases of the junction left unmatched. This CDR3 region has 19 residues. In germline, CDR1 is LNHDA, CDR2 SQIVND (reference sequence). DNA for the CDR3: TGTGCCAGTAGTATACGGGACAGGGGGCTTGAAAGCTCTGGAAACACCATATATTTT. It yields the protein CASSIRDRGLESSGNTIYF.

The chain combines TRBV6-5 with TRBJ1-1; TRBD1 might be the D (6 bases). V lost 5 bases to trimming and J lost 7 bases, with 14 bases between them. The CDR3 covers 13 residues. Per the germline V gene, CDR1 is MNHEY and CDR2 is SVGAGI. CDR3 in DNA: TGTGCCAGCAGTGAACGGACAGAGGTTGAAGCTTTCTTT. It encodes CASSERTEVEAFF.

The chain has TRBV27 and TRBJ2-7, with TRBD2 matching 13 bases. The germline gives CDR1 MNHEY, CDR2 SMNVEV (reference sequence). The J segment lost 7 bases and the V segment lost 4 bases, leaving 7 bases of the junction unmatched. There are 15 residues in the CDR3. The CDR3 loop reads CASSSWTSGSGEQYV. CDR3 coding DNA: TGTGCCAGCAGTTCCTGGACTAGCGGGAGTGGTGAGCAGTACGTC.

The rearrangement links TRBV19 to TRBJ1-4; no clear D. V was cut by 5 bases and J by 0 bases, with 16 bases left in between. Germline CDR1 LNHDA, CDR2 SQIVND (reference sequence). The CDR3 has 17 amino acids. CDR3 amino acids: CASSLALDSATNEKLFF. Written as DNA, the CDR3 is TGTGCCAGTAGTCTGGCTTTAGACTCTGCAACTAATGAAAAACTGTTTTTT.

The rearrangement joins TRBV5-6 to TRBJ2-7; the D is unclear. The CDR3 sequence is 13 residues long. Trimming stripped 0 bases from V and 3 bases from J, with 7 bases between. CDR1 and CDR2 from the germline V gene are SGHDT and YYEEEE. The CDR3 DNA follows: TGTGCCAGCAGCTTGGAGGCAGGCTACGAGCAGTACTTC. Amino acid sequence: CASSLEAGYEQYF. The full variable domain, its missing parts supplied by reference TRBV5-6 and TRBJ2-7, is DAGVTQSPTHLIKTRGQQVTLRCSPKSGHDTVSWYQQALGQGPQFIFQYYEEEERQRGNFPDRFSGHQFPNYSSELNVNALLLGDSALYLCASSLEAGYEQYFGPGTRLTVT.

V gene TRBV2 combines with J gene TRBJ1-2; D may be TRBD1 (6 bases). V was clipped by 8 bases and J by 1 base, with 8 bases between them. Germline-derived CDR1 and CDR2 are SNHLY and FYNNEI. The CDR3 contains 12 residues. CDR3 sequence (DNA): TGTGCCAGCGGACAGAGTAACTATGGCTACACCTTC. Translated: CASGQSNYGYTF.

The CDR3 reads CASSLDTGGPYYGYTF. The CDR3 coding sequence is TGTGCCAGCAGCTTAGATACAGGGGGCCCTTACTATGGCTACACCTTC. V is TRBV11-2 and J is TRBJ1-2; 9 bases map to TRBD1. The CDR3 spans 16 residues. V lost 0 bases to trimming and J lost 3 bases; unmatched junction nucleotides: 5. Germline loops: CDR1 SGHAT, CDR2 FQNNGV.

The chain links TRBV5-4 to TRBJ1-1, with D perhaps TRBD1 (5 bases). V shed 4 bases and J shed 4 bases, with 17 bases lying between them. Germline values: CDR1 SGHNT, CDR2 YYREEE (reference sequence). The CDR3 runs 15 residues. CDR3 sequence: CASSIWGSRLTEAFF. As DNA, the CDR3 is TGTGCCAGCAGCATCTGGGGCTCTCGACTCACTGAAGCTTTCTTT.

Remarks on this clone: Other DNA sequences within the sample encode an identical CDR3. This rearrangement joins TRBV7-2 to TRBJ1-3, with D unclear. CDR1 is SGHTA, CDR2 FQGNSA, per germline. The V gene lost 5 bases and the J gene lost 0 bases, with 11 bases spanning the gap. This CDR3 has 15 residues. The CDR3 sequence: CASSRGSSSGNTIYF. The CDR3 DNA sequence: TGTGCCAGCAGCAGAGGTTCTAGCTCTGGAAACACCATATATTTT.

The J gene is TRBJ1-1, the V gene TRBV7-8; 9 bases map to TRBD1. The CDR3 runs 15 residues. Trimming cost V 4 bases and J 6 bases; bases outside gene matches: 9. CDR1 is SGHVS and CDR2 is FQNEAQ in the germline V gene. CDR3 protein: CASSSSGQGAAEAFF. CDR3 coding DNA: TGTGCCAGCAGCTCCTCGGGACAGGGAGCGGCTGAAGCTTTCTTT.

The genes are TRBV7-9 and TRBJ2-3; TRBD1 agrees at 8 bases. Germline V CDR1 and CDR2: SEHNR, FQNEAQ (reference sequence). The CDR3 loop spans 15 amino acids. The ends lost 3 bases at V and 4 bases at J; junction bases unmatched: 6. This CDR3 is CASSFDRGGADTQYF. The CDR3 nucleotides read TGTGCCAGCAGCTTCGACAGGGGTGGCGCAGATACGCAGTATTTT.

The V call is TRBV7-9, the J call TRBJ2-1; 10 bases are a match to TRBD2. Trimming took 5 bases from V and 2 from J; bases not matched to a gene: 6. Germline values: CDR1 SEHNR, CDR2 FQNEAQ (reference sequence). This CDR3 spans 16 amino acids. The CDR3 sequence: CASSPFSGRTYNEQFF. The CDR3 region has the DNA TGTGCCAGCAGCCCCTTTAGCGGGAGGACCTACAATGAGCAGTTCTTC.

The chain uses TRBV7-8 and TRBJ1-1; D is uncertain. Germline-derived CDR1 and CDR2 are SGHVS and FQNEAQ. The V end was cut by 1 base, the J end by 1 base, with 13 bases between. This CDR3 region has 16 residues. The CDR3 nucleotides read TGTGCCAGCAGCTTAGACGGAGGGAGTAGGAACACTGAAGCTTTCTTT. Protein product: CASSLDGGSRNTEAFF.

This clone was observed once. This chain links TRBV12-5 with TRBJ2-5; 7 bases agree with TRBD2. This CDR3 region has 14 residues. V was clipped by 2 bases and J by 2 bases; unmatched bases: 2. CDR1 and CDR2 (germline): LGHNT, FRNRAP. The CDR3 bases are TGTGCTAGTGGTTTGTCTAGCGGACAAGAGACCCAGTACTTC. It specifies CASGLSSGQETQYF.